The 27 T cell receptor beta chains presented below share a single source sample, sequenced in a study of T cell repertoires in cytomegalovirus infection. TCRdb reanalysed the reads using MiXCR and keeps one entry per CDR3 protein. Of hundreds of thousands of distinct CDR3 sequences in the sample, under 40% were seen once. Their antigens are not known. The sequences come from cultured CD8+ T cells from PBMCs, collected from culture after CMV antigen stimulation. These receptor sequences come from a human donor in good health (CMV status not recorded). Some clones in this sample may be carry-over from other donors' samples.

This clonotype has a handful of counts. The rearrangement uses TRBV19 and TRBJ2-1; tentative D call: TRBD2 (6 bases). The V gene's germline CDR1 is LNHDA and CDR2 SQIVND (reference sequence). This CDR3 contains 13 residues. Trimming pared 3 bases from V and 3 bases from J, leaving 6 bases between. DNA for the CDR3: TGTGCCAGTAGTATGGGGGGCTACAATGAGCAGTTCTTC. Protein sequence: CASSMGGYNEQFF.

About this clonotype itself: A much bigger clone sits one base away, suggesting this may be a read error. V is TRBV12-3 or TRBV12-4 and J is TRBJ2-7; 7 bases fit TRBD1. CDR3 size: 16 residues. The CDR3 DNA follows: TGTGCCAACAGTTCCCACAGGACAGGTACCTCAGGGGAGCAGTACTTC. Encoded protein: CANSSHRTGTSGEQYF.

As for this clonotype: One end of the junction does not line up with germline, which may come from a read error. This sequence joins TRBV12-5 and TRBJ2-7, with 9 bases fitting TRBD1. The CDR3 length is 15 residues. In germline, CDR1 is LGHNT, CDR2 FRNRAP. The CDR3 nucleotides read TGTGTTAGTGCCAGGGGGACAGGGATCTCCTACGAGCAGTACTTC. This gives the protein CVSARGTGISYEQYF.

This chain connects TRBV6-1 to TRBJ2-1; 14 bases match TRBD2. J gave up 7 bases and V 5 bases, and 10 bases lay outside the gene matches. This CDR3 is built from 17 residues. CDR1 and CDR2 from the germline V gene are MNHNS and SASEGT. The CDR3 protein is CASSTTSGGASGNEQFF. The CDR3 nucleotides are TGTGCCAGCAGTACGACTAGCGGGGGGGCCTCTGGGAATGAGCAGTTCTTC.

The chain uses TRBV27 and TRBJ1-2; D gene unclear. CDR3 length equals 12 residues. Germline V gene data show CDR1 as MNHEY and CDR2 as SMNVEV (reference sequence). V lost 5 bases and J 7 bases, leaving 11 bases between the germline ends. The CDR3 sequence is CASSAGNGGYTF. As DNA, the CDR3 is TGTGCCAGCAGTGCGGGGAACGGTGGCTACACCTTC.

V usage is TRBV2 and J usage is TRBJ2-1, with TRBD2 identical over 8 bases. The CDR3 covers 16 residues. V shed 7 bases and J 5 bases; nucleotides not matched to a gene: 13. Looked up from germline, CDR1 is SNHLY and CDR2 is FYNNEI. The CDR3, as DNA: TGTGCCAGCACCCCTCCGGGGGGGGGTCTGGACAATGAGCAGTTCTTC. Its translation is CASTPPGGGLDNEQFF.

This clonotype has a count of ten or more. CDR3 region: CASSPLSGSTDTQYF. The DNA of the CDR3 is TGTGCCAGCAGCCCCTTAAGCGGCAGCACAGATACGCAGTATTTT. The chain couples TRBV7-6 to TRBJ2-3, with a possible D match to TRBD2 (5 bases). Trimming shortened V by 5 bases and J by 0 bases, and 12 bases separated the two germline ends. CDR3 length equals 15 residues. Germline assignment: CDR1 SGHVS and CDR2 FNYEAQ.

Many counts were recorded for this clonotype. The chain uses TRBV7-6 and TRBJ2-5; no clear D gene. The CDR3 has 15 residues. The V and J ends lost 7 bases and 0 bases respectively, with 15 bases between them. CDR1 is SGHVS, CDR2 FNYEAQ, per germline. CDR3 amino acids: CASTYDHTYQETQYF. The CDR3 coding sequence is TGTGCCAGCACCTATGACCACACGTACCAAGAGACCCAGTACTTC.

This clonotype showed up just a few times. V gene TRBV5-6 combines with J gene TRBJ1-6; 7 bases agree with TRBD1. CDR3 length: 15 residues. The V gene end was trimmed by 0 bases and the J gene end by 6 bases; junction bases not matched to a gene: 3. Germline values: CDR1 SGHDT, CDR2 YYEEEE. CDR3 sequence: CASSLETGVNSPLHF. The CDR3 DNA reads TGTGCCAGCAGCTTGGAAACAGGGGTTAATTCACCCCTCCACTTT. Combining the CDR3 with reference TRBV5-6 and TRBJ1-6 gives the whole variable domain DAGVTQSPTHLIKTRGQQVTLRCSPKSGHDTVSWYQQALGQGPQFIFQYYEEEERQRGNFPDRFSGHQFPNYSSELNVNALLLGDSALYLCASSLETGVNSPLHFGNGTRLTVT.

V is TRBV24-1 and J is TRBJ2-6; D is undetermined. There are 14 residues in the CDR3. The germline CDR1 and CDR2 sequences are KGHDR and SFDVKD. Trimming removed 3 bases at V and 4 bases at J, with 6 bases between. CDR3 residues: CATSDHLGANVLTF. The CDR3 DNA follows: TGTGCCACCAGTGATCACCTGGGGGCCAACGTCCTGACTTTC.

This clonotype showed up just a few times. V gene TRBV4-1 combines with J gene TRBJ2-4, with D hard to call. Per the germline V gene, CDR1 is MGHRA and CDR2 is YSYEKL. V was shortened by 3 bases and J by 0 bases, with 6 bases between the two germline ends. The CDR3 sequence is 14 residues long. The CDR3 loop reads CASSHLLAKNIQYF. In DNA, the CDR3 is TGCGCCAGCAGCCACCTACTAGCCAAAAACATTCAGTACTTC.

This clonotype occurred many times. The chain uses TRBV12-3 or TRBV12-4 and TRBJ2-1, with D hard to call. The V end was cut by 4 bases, the J end by 7 bases, with 5 bases between. This CDR3 spans 11 amino acids. Here the CDR3 DNA reads TGTGCCAGCAGTTGGTCTAATGAGCAGTTCTTC. Translation gives CASSWSNEQFF.

The chain uses TRBV12-5 and TRBJ2-3; D could derive from TRBD1 or TRBD2 (6 bases each). The CDR3 length is 12 residues. CDR1 and CDR2 (germline): LGHNT, FRNRAP. Deletions cut 7 bases from V and 7 bases from J, with 12 bases between. CDR3 bases: TGTGCTAGTGCCCCGGGGGCCAATACGCAGTATTTT. It translates to CASAPGANTQYF.

This clonotype was detected only a few times. This chain connects TRBV10-1 to TRBJ2-7; 7 nucleotides match TRBD1. The ends lost 2 bases at V and 4 bases at J; junction bases unmatched: 8. The CDR3 length is 15 residues. Per germline, CDR1 WNHNN and CDR2 SYGVQD (reference sequence). The CDR3 protein is CASSEIGTAGYEQYF. The CDR3 DNA sequence: TGCGCCAGCAGTGAGATCGGGACAGCAGGTTACGAGCAGTACTTC.

This CDR3 is CASSGNPDAYNSPLHF. In nucleotides, the CDR3 is TGTGCCAGCAGTGGAAACCCGGACGCCTATAATTCACCCCTCCACTTT. The chain joins TRBV2 to TRBJ1-6, with D unclear. V was clipped by 4 bases and J by 2 bases, with 12 bases between them. This CDR3 has 16 amino acids. CDR1 and CDR2 from the germline V gene are SNHLY and FYNNEI. The full variable domain, rest sourced from reference TRBV2 and TRBJ1-6, is EPEVTQTPSHQVTQMGQEVILRCVPISNHLYFYWYRQILGQKVEFLVSFYNNEISEKSEIFDDQFSVERPDGSNFTLKIRSTKLEDSAMYFCASSGNPDAYNSPLHFGNGTRLTVT.

In its sample, this clonotype was seen a few times. This chain uses TRBV19 with TRBJ1-1; no definite D call. Trimming took off 1 base at V and 3 bases at J, with 9 bases between the two ends. The CDR3 sequence is 14 residues long. Per the germline V gene, CDR1 is LNHDA and CDR2 is SQIVND (reference sequence). The CDR3 sequence: CASSIAFSDTEAFF. As DNA, the CDR3 is TGTGCCAGTAGTATAGCTTTTTCGGACACTGAAGCTTTCTTT. Full variable domain (remainder filled in from reference TRBV19 and TRBJ1-1): DGGITQSPKYLFRKEGQNVTLSCEQNLNHDAMYWYRQDPGQGLRLIYYSQIVNDFQKGDIAEGYSVSREKKESFPLTVTSAQKNPTAFYLCASSIAFSDTEAFFGQGTRLTVV.

This chain uses TRBV12-3 or TRBV12-4 with TRBJ2-3, with a weak D call TRBD2 (7 bases). The CDR3 totals 17 residues. Trimming stripped 6 bases from V and 5 bases from J, with 24 bases between. The CDR3 DNA sequence: TGTGCCAGCAGACCCGATTTAGGGGGGGGGCAGAGAGATACGCAGTATTTT. Translation: CASRPDLGGGQRDTQYF.

The chain combines TRBV6-2 or TRBV6-3 with TRBJ2-1; the D gene could be TRBD1 or TRBD2 (5 bases each). Between the trimmed V and J ends, which lost 4 bases and 12 bases, there was a span of 19 bases. The CDR3 runs 14 residues. Germline CDR1 reads MNHEY; CDR2 reads SVGEGT. The CDR3 protein is CASSLGLGGIGQFF. In DNA form, the CDR3 reads TGTGCCAGCAGTTTGGGCCTTGGGGGTATTGGGCAGTTCTTC.

The chain joins TRBV6-6 to TRBJ2-1, with 10 bases that match TRBD2. V trimming: 4 bases; J trimming: 5 bases; junction bases outside the gene matches: 8. Germline V gives CDR1 MNHNY, CDR2 SVGAGI (reference sequence). This CDR3 has 16 amino acids. The CDR3 sequence: CASSSDLAGEDNEQFF. CDR3 DNA: TGTGCCAGCAGTTCCGATCTAGCGGGGGAGGACAATGAGCAGTTCTTC.

This clonotype was recorded a few times. The chain employs TRBV5-4 and TRBJ2-1; tentatively, D is TRBD2 (5 bases). The V gene's germline CDR1 is SGHNT and CDR2 YYREEE (reference sequence). Trimming took 0 bases from V and 8 from J, leaving 9 bases between them. The CDR3 has 13 residues. The chain's CDR3 is CASSLVGADEQFF. The CDR3 DNA sequence: TGTGCCAGCAGCTTGGTGGGAGCCGATGAGCAGTTCTTC.

The chain is built from TRBV2 and TRBJ2-3, with 13 bases that match TRBD2. The CDR3 extends over 16 amino acids. With 6 bases clipped from V and 2 bases from J, the junction kept 5 bases outside the gene matches. Germline loops: CDR1 SNHLY, CDR2 FYNNEI. The DNA of the CDR3 is TGTGCCAGCAGGACTAGCGGGGGGCTCACCACAGATACGCAGTATTTT. Translation gives CASRTSGGLTTDTQYF.

The chain has TRBV12-3 or TRBV12-4 and TRBJ1-5, with D hard to call. With 3 bases removed from V and 0 bases from J, the gap between germline ends came to 12 bases. This CDR3 contains 16 residues. The CDR3 here is CASSFARMNSNQPQHF. In DNA, the CDR3 is TGTGCCAGCAGTTTCGCCAGGATGAATAGCAATCAGCCCCAGCATTTT.

This chain joins TRBV15 and TRBJ2-3; D is unresolved. The germline CDR1 and CDR2 sequences are LNHNV and YYDKDF (reference sequence). The CDR3 extends over 17 amino acids. Trimming cost V 1 base and J 2 bases, with 16 bases left between them. CDR3 in DNA: TGTGCCACCAGCAGAGGGTACGGCGGCAGGTACACAGATACGCAGTATTTT. Protein: CATSRGYGGRYTDTQYF.

The chain uses TRBV20-1 and TRBJ1-1; no definite D call. In germline, CDR1 is DFQATT, CDR2 SNEGSKA (reference sequence). The CDR3 is made up of 13 amino acids. Between the trimmed V and J ends, which lost 3 bases and 0 bases, there was a span of 8 bases. CDR3 coding DNA: TGCAGTGCTAGTTGGATTCTGAACACTGAAGCTTTCTTT. Translating it yields CSASWILNTEAFF.

Regarding this clonotype: A read error is possible here, since a much larger clone lies one base away. The V and J genes are TRBV7-4 and TRBJ2-1; D is ambiguous. The CDR3 runs 15 residues. The germline V gene has CDR1 SGHVT and CDR2 SQSDAQ. CDR3 nucleotide sequence: TGTGCCAGCAACTTAGTGGCAGCAAGGACCAATGAGCAGTTCTTC. Its protein product is CASNLVAARTNEQFF.

J is TRBJ2-5 and V is TRBV27; 8 nucleotides line up with TRBD1. Germline lookup yields CDR1 MNHEY and CDR2 SMNVEV (reference sequence). The CDR3 runs 18 residues. The V gene end was trimmed by 3 bases and the J gene end by 2 bases; junction bases not matched to a gene: 14. The CDR3 nucleotides are TGTGCCAGCAGTTTCTCCAGGGGGCTCTCGGCTTGGCAAGAGACCCAGTACTTC. Amino acids: CASSFSRGLSAWQETQYF.

The genes are TRBV2 and TRBJ2-5; TRBD1 matches 9 bases. Germline V gene lookup returns CDR1 SNHLY and CDR2 FYNNEI. The CDR3 extends over 15 amino acids. Losses at the gene ends were 1 base for V and 5 bases for J; bases not matched to a gene: 5. The CDR3 reads CASSEGDRAGETQYF. The CDR3 nucleotides read TGTGCCAGCAGTGAAGGGGACAGGGCCGGCGAGACCCAGTACTTC.